The T cell receptor beta chain described here comes from a study of T-cell memory formation after mild COVID-19. Findings and caveats of the study: There were some responding clones in pre-infection memory, which suggested that cross-reactive memory had joined.

Constant-segment primers and 5'RACE yielded cDNA libraries for TCR alpha and TCR beta, each carrying sample barcodes and UMIs. TCRdb re-derived calls from the 5' RACE reads in MiXCR, one entry per CDR3 protein. Of 300,000 to 400,000 distinct CDR3 sequences listed, 10% to 15% are singletons. The germline CDR1 and CDR2 sequences are SGHKS and YYEKEE (reference sequence). The length of the CDR3 is 18 residues. V was pared by 2 bases and J by 0 bases, with 18 bases between. The table lists this clonotype with many counts. The target antigen is unknown. This chain uses TRBV5-5 with TRBJ2-1; D perhaps matches TRBD2 (5 bases). This TCR derives from a man between 18 and 35 years old who had mild COVID-19 (a few samples of this study predate the infection). Cell type and time point are not known. The sample was PBMCs or a T cell subset sorted from them (not recorded which). The CDR3 sequence: CASSFRRTFLSSYNEQFF. CDR3 bases: TGTGCCAGCAGCTTCCGGAGGACTTTTCTAAGCTCCTACAATGAGCAGTTCTTC.